This TCR beta chain originates from a study of regulatory T cells in long-lasting Graves disease. Noted time point: persistent/refractory GD, antithyroid drugs over 5 years with positive TRAb. From RNA extracted from PBMCs, the TCR library was made. HTBI primers from iRepertoire and Arm-PCR of CDR3 regions yielded the TCR beta libraries. MiXCR was run by TCRdb on the multiplex PCR reads, yielding one entry per CDR3 protein. The profile shows roughly 400,000 distinct CDR3 sequences, roughly 20% of them singletons. General observations from the study: Favoring TRBV28, TRBJ1-2 and TRBJ2-5 was a feature seen in persistent disease.

The germline CDR1 and CDR2 sequences are LGHNA and YNFKEQ. V lost 1 base, J lost 6 bases, and 7 bases lay in between. The CDR3 length is 12 residues. About this clonotype: Antigen: not known.

V usage is TRBV4-2 and J usage is TRBJ2-7; the D is unclear. The receptor was isolated from a female donor with Graves disease. Sequenced here: peripheral blood mononuclear cells (PBMCs), sampled when the disease was refractory, from a patient treated with antithyroid drugs. CDR3 protein: CASSQVQGEQYF. The CDR3, as DNA: TGTGCCAGCAGCCAAGTCCAAGGCGAGCAGTACTTC.